Following are 14 T cell receptor beta chains from one sample sequenced in a study of shared clonotypes between healthy human individuals. Measured with immunoSEQ multiplex PCR; TCRdb has only the in-frame clones, and not every one. This table has millions of clones, 90% to 95% appearing once. Source material: naive CD4+ T cells from PBMCs. The subset: CD45RA+ positively selected. The receptors come from a man younger than 35 in good health. Some clones in this sample may be carry-over from other donors' samples.

The rearrangement joins TRBV4-2 to TRBJ2-7, with 11 bases aligning to TRBD2. CDR1 is LGHNA and CDR2 is YNFKEQ in the germline V gene. Losses at the gene ends were 4 bases for V and 1 base for J; bases not matched to a gene: 6. The CDR3 length is 16 residues. DNA of the CDR3: TGTGCCAGCAGCCGCGGAATAGCGGGAGGGTCCTACGAGCAGTACTTC. Amino acid sequence: CASSRGIAGGSYEQYF.

The chain uses TRBV30 and TRBJ1-6, with TRBD1 as a possible D gene (6 bases). Trimming cost V 3 bases and J 7 bases, with 19 bases left between them. The CDR3 loop spans 16 amino acids. Germline assignment: CDR1 GTSNPN and CDR2 SVGIG (reference sequence). This CDR3 reads CAWRVTGMVGNSPLHF. The CDR3 nucleotides are TGTGCCTGGAGAGTCACAGGGATGGTAGGGAATTCACCCCTCCACTTT.

The V and J genes are TRBV6-1 and TRBJ1-1, with D hard to call. The CDR3 contains 13 residues. Trimming left V 6 bases short and J 1 base short, with 9 bases between. Germline V gene data show CDR1 as MNHNS and CDR2 as SASEGT. The CDR3 DNA is TGTGCCAGCAGACCACAAGCGAACACTGAAGCTTTCTTT. Its protein is CASRPQANTEAFF.

V usage is TRBV5-6 and J usage is TRBJ2-5; 9 bases are shared with TRBD2. After removal of 4 bases from V and 5 bases from J, the junction contained 6 bases not matched to a gene. The CDR3 totals 14 residues. From germline, CDR1 is SGHDT and CDR2 YYEEEE. For the CDR3, the DNA is TGTGCCAGCAGCCCTTTAGCGGGAGTGGAGACCCAGTACTTC. Translation gives CASSPLAGVETQYF.

The V gene is TRBV7-9, the J gene TRBJ2-7; no reliable D call. Germline V gene sequence: CDR1 SEHNR, CDR2 FQNEAQ (reference sequence). The CDR3 runs 13 residues. The ends were cut back, 6 bases at V and 2 bases at J, with 11 bases in the middle. CDR3 nucleotide sequence: TGTGCCAGCAGGCCCGGCGCAGCCTACGAGCAGTACTTC. It translates to CASRPGAAYEQYF.

V usage is TRBV29-1 and J usage is TRBJ2-5, with D possibly TRBD1 on 5 matching bases. Germline-derived CDR1 and CDR2 are SQVTM and ANQGSEA. This CDR3 is 12 amino acids long. V was trimmed by 4 bases and J by 1 base, leaving 7 bases between them. The CDR3 is CSVGRVQETQYF. The CDR3 DNA is TGCAGCGTTGGCAGGGTCCAAGAGACCCAGTACTTC.

The sample holds one count of this clone. The chain recombines TRBV5-4 with TRBJ2-7; no clear D. The V end lost 2 bases, the J end lost 6 bases, and 9 bases lay between the germline ends. The CDR3 runs to 12 residues. Per germline, CDR1 SGHNT and CDR2 YYREEE (reference sequence). The DNA of the CDR3 is TGTGCCAGCAGCTTAGAACTGGGCGAGCAGTACTTC. Residues: CASSLELGEQYF.

The chain has TRBV18 and TRBJ2-5; TRBD1 agrees at 9 bases. This CDR3 region has 16 residues. CDR1 and CDR2 (germline): KGHSH, LQKENI. With V trimmed by 3 bases and J by 5 bases, 10 bases remained unmatched. The CDR3: CASSPRPTGGKETQYF. The CDR3 DNA is TGTGCCAGCTCACCGAGACCGACAGGGGGTAAGGAGACCCAGTACTTC.

This chain joins TRBV20-1 and TRBJ2-3; D not resolved. CDR3 length equals 11 residues. CDR1 is DFQATT, CDR2 SNEGSKA, per germline (reference sequence). V was trimmed by 5 bases and J by 13 bases, leaving 16 bases between them. For the CDR3, the DNA is TGCAGTGCTCCTGGTGTAGGGTCGGAGTATTTT. Encoded protein: CSAPGVGSEYF.

The V call is TRBV11-2, the J call TRBJ1-1; perhaps TRBD1 as D (5 bases). V was trimmed by 1 base and J by 5 bases, leaving 11 bases between them. Germline lookup yields CDR1 SGHAT and CDR2 FQNNGV. This CDR3 comprises 14 residues. The CDR3 coding sequence is TGTGCCAGCAGCTTAGGAGGGGTCCTTACTGAAGCTTTCTTT. Protein product: CASSLGGVLTEAFF.

The rearrangement uses TRBV6-1 and TRBJ1-1; no clear D. The V gene lost 7 bases and the J gene lost 4 bases, with 16 bases spanning the gap. This CDR3 is built from 14 residues. CDR1 is MNHNS, CDR2 SASEGT, per germline. The CDR3 loop reads CASKWTPTGTEAFF. The CDR3 DNA reads TGTGCCAGCAAATGGACCCCGACGGGCACTGAAGCTTTCTTT.

The rearrangement uses TRBV28 and TRBJ2-2; D ambiguous. Trimming took 10 bases from V and 0 from J, leaving 9 bases between them. In germline, CDR1 is MDHEN, CDR2 SYDVKM. The CDR3 length is 13 residues. The CDR3 DNA reads as TGTGCCACCGTTGAGTCGAACACCGGGGAGCTGTTTTTT. Its translation is CATVESNTGELFF.

The chain links TRBV2 to TRBJ1-5; unclear D gene. Germline-derived CDR1 and CDR2 are SNHLY and FYNNEI. This CDR3 has 14 amino acids. Trimming took 3 bases from V and 4 from J, leaving 10 bases between them. CDR3 coding DNA: TGTGCCAGCAGTGAGTGGGAGGAGAATCAGCCCCAGCATTTT. Translated, it gives CASSEWEENQPQHF.

On this clone: Distinct nucleotide sequences in the sample also encode this CDR3. J is TRBJ2-3 and V is TRBV5-4; D not certain. The germline V and J ends were trimmed by 4 bases and 0 bases, with 6 bases remaining between them. The V gene's germline CDR1 is SGHNT and CDR2 YYREEE (reference sequence). The CDR3 consists of 13 residues. CDR3 in amino acids: CASSRSSTDTQYF. For the CDR3, the DNA is TGTGCCAGCAGCCGGAGCAGCACAGATACGCAGTATTTT.